The subject of this entry is one T cell receptor beta chain. In the original analysis: By means of reference gene primer amplification, nucleated cell counts were estimated. Only in-frame clones appear in the TCRdb table, and some are missing; sequencing was by immunoSEQ multiplex PCR. That table gives V, J and clone size, and the DNA gave D and trimming. The sample carries some 350,000 clones, roughly 86% recorded once. Seattle patients were enrolled during active infection and followed longitudinally. This sample stems from a study of blood T cell repertoires in COVID-19. Background on the study: COVID-19 samples, acute and convalescent, were from the United States, Italy and Spain.

V lost 0 bases to trimming and J lost 2 bases; unmatched junction nucleotides: 5. Germline V gene sequence: CDR1 SGHRS, CDR2 YFSETQ. This CDR3 has 15 amino acids. The source of this sequence is a woman in her sixties or seventies with COVID-19, enrolled during active disease. The chain recombines TRBV5-1 with TRBJ2-7; 7 positions agree with TRBD1. Material for sequencing was peripheral blood. CDR3 amino acids: CASSLEPGQTYEQYF. The CDR3 region has the DNA TGCGCCAGCAGCTTGGAGCCGGGACAGACCTACGAGCAGTACTTC.